What follows is one TCR beta chain and its context. Each CDR3 protein is one row after TCRdb ran MiXCR on the RT-PCR reads. The sample has about 680,000 distinct CDR3 sequences; 14% are singletons. Per the germline V gene, CDR1 is MNHEY and CDR2 is SMNVEV (reference sequence). The CDR3 is 13 amino acids. Trimming took 5 bases from V and 6 from J, leaving 14 bases between them. V is TRBV27 and J is TRBJ2-7; unclear D gene. This TCR was sampled from a female donor in good health, serving as a healthy control. Material: memory CD4+ T cells from blood. As DNA, the CDR3 is TGTGCCAGCAGTGCCCCCTCGCGAGGCGAGCAGTACTTC. It yields the protein CASSAPSRGEQYF.